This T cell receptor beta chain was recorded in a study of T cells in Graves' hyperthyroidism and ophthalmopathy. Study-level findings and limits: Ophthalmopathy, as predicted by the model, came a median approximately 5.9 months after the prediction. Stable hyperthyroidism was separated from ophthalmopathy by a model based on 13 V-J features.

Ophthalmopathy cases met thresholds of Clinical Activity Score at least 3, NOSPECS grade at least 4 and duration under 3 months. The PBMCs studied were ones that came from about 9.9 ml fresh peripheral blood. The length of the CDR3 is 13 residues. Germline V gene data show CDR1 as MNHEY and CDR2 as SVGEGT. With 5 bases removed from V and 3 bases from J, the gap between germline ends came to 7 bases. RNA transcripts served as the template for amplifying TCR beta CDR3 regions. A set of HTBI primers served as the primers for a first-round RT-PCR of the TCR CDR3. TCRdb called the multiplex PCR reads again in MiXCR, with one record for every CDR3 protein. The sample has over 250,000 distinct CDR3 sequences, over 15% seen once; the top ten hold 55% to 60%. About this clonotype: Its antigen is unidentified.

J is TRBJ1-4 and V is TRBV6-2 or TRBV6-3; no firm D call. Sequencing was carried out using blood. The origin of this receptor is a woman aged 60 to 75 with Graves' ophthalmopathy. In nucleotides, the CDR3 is TGTGCCAGCAGTAGTGAGGCTAATGAAAAACTGTTTTTT. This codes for CASSSEANEKLFF.